The 20 T cell receptor beta chains below were found in one sample sequenced in a study of T-cell reconstitution after alpha-beta-depleted transplantation in children. Molecular barcoding with unique molecular identifiers was used for the TCRbeta library. TCRdb reprocessed the PCR reads with MiXCR, giving one entry per CDR3 protein. The sample lists about 610,000 distinct CDR3 sequences; approximately 10% were seen once. The input for sequencing was PBMCs from the stem cell graft donor, taken from the stem cell graft. The receptor set was obtained from a human donor who donated a stem cell graft to a child with acute myeloid leukemia.

This clonotype appeared a few times. CDR3 bases: TGTGCCAGCAGCTTAGCGACGGCCGAGCAGTACTTC. Protein product: CASSLATAEQYF. The chain is built from TRBV7-9 and TRBJ2-7; no firm D call. CDR3 length: 12 amino acids. Trimming shortened V by 0 bases and J by 6 bases, and 6 bases separated the two germline ends. CDR1 and CDR2 (germline): SEHNR, FQNEAQ (reference sequence).

This clonotype was counted ten times or more. V is TRBV9 and J is TRBJ2-1, with no clear D. V was clipped by 4 bases and J by 0 bases, with 17 bases between them. Germline CDR1 and CDR2: SGDLS and YYNGEE. This CDR3 has 17 residues. The CDR3 nucleotides read TGTGCCAGCAGCCCGAATTACGGCCCGAGCTCCTACAATGAGCAGTTCTTC. Its protein is CASSPNYGPSSYNEQFF.

This clonotype was observed many times. The J gene is TRBJ1-1, the V gene TRBV7-9, with TRBD1 identical over 7 bases. The germline V gene encodes CDR1 SEHNR and CDR2 FQNEAQ (reference sequence). The CDR3 has 14 residues. Trimming cost V 7 bases and J 0 bases; bases outside gene matches: 5. CDR3: CASNTGDMNTEAFF. The CDR3 DNA sequence: TGTGCCAGCAACACAGGGGATATGAACACTGAAGCTTTCTTT.

This rearrangement joins TRBV20-1 to TRBJ2-1; maybe TRBD1 (5 bases). The CDR3 runs 12 residues. Germline lookup yields CDR1 DFQATT and CDR2 SNEGSKA (reference sequence). Deletions cut 5 bases from V and 5 bases from J, with 10 bases between. The CDR3 is CSASDTNNEQFF. In nucleotides, the CDR3 is TGCAGTGCTTCGGACACCAACAATGAGCAGTTCTTC.

V and J are TRBV20-1 and TRBJ2-7; D unclear. Trimming left V 8 bases short and J 2 bases short, with 16 bases between. The CDR3 contains 13 residues. Germline CDR1 and CDR2: DFQATT and SNEGSKA (reference sequence). The CDR3 region has the DNA TGCAGTACCAGAGCCGGCACAACCTACGAGCAGTACTTC. As protein: CSTRAGTTYEQYF.

This clonotype was seen at least ten times. The chain couples TRBV2 to TRBJ2-5; D may be TRBD1 (6 bases). V lost 7 bases to trimming and J lost 1 base, with 10 bases between them. This CDR3 contains 13 residues. Germline-derived CDR1 and CDR2 are SNHLY and FYNNEI. Written as DNA, the CDR3 is TGTGCCAGCACCGGACAGCTCCAAGAGACCCAGTACTTC. It encodes CASTGQLQETQYF.

The chain joins TRBV19 to TRBJ2-1; D remains unclear. CDR3 length: 15 residues. Trimming shortened V by 6 bases and J by 4 bases, and 16 bases separated the two germline ends. Germline values: CDR1 LNHDA, CDR2 SQIVND (reference sequence). The CDR3 DNA reads TGTGCCAGTAGGGGCTACGCGATGGGATACAATGAGCAGTTCTTC. Protein product: CASRGYAMGYNEQFF. The variable domain in full, with the rest retrieved from reference TRBV19 and TRBJ2-1, is DGGITQSPKYLFRKEGQNVTLSCEQNLNHDAMYWYRQDPGQGLRLIYYSQIVNDFQKGDIAEGYSVSREKKESFPLTVTSAQKNPTAFYLCASRGYAMGYNEQFFGPGTRLTVL.

A few counts support this clonotype. The chain employs TRBV10-3 and TRBJ2-7; TRBD2 matches at 7 bases. CDR1 and CDR2 from the germline V gene are ENHRY and SYGVKD. The CDR3 has 13 residues. With 7 bases clipped from V and 1 base from J, the junction kept 4 bases outside the gene matches. In DNA, the CDR3 is TGTGCCATCATCCCGGGACTATCCTACGAGCAGTACTTC. This encodes CAIIPGLSYEQYF.

The chain joins TRBV12-3 or TRBV12-4 to TRBJ2-5, with unresolved D. Deletions cut 6 bases from V and 4 bases from J, with 12 bases between. The CDR3 spans 13 residues. CDR3 nucleotides: TGTGCCAGCAGGACCCAGTATGGAGAGACCCAGTACTTC. Residues: CASRTQYGETQYF.

The rearrangement joins TRBV5-1 to TRBJ2-1, with 10 bases aligning to TRBD2. Germline V gene sequence: CDR1 SGHRS, CDR2 YFSETQ. Trimming removed 3 bases from V and 1 base from J; junction bases left unmatched: 16. The CDR3 is 20 residues long. The CDR3 DNA sequence: TGCGCCAGCAGCTCCCTACTAGCGGGGTTAACAGATCTATCCTACAATGAGCAGTTCTTC. The encoded protein is CASSSLLAGLTDLSYNEQFF.

The chain recombines TRBV29-1 with TRBJ1-1; D might be TRBD1 (6 bases). Trimming took 7 bases from V and 8 from J, leaving 29 bases between them. The CDR3 loop spans 16 amino acids. Germline-derived CDR1 and CDR2 are SQVTM and ANQGSEA. The CDR3 DNA follows: TGCAGCGGATCTCAGTGGGGACCTCTTGGGACACAGGAAGCTTTCTTT. Its protein product is CSGSQWGPLGTQEAFF.

This clonotype was counted only a few times. The chain recombines TRBV30 with TRBJ2-3; either TRBD1 or TRBD2 may fit D (5 bases each). This CDR3 has 13 residues. Germline CDR1 GTSNPN, CDR2 SVGIG (reference sequence). The V end lost 0 bases, the J end lost 6 bases, and 10 bases lay between the germline ends. The CDR3 DNA reads TGTGCCTGGAGTGTACAAGGGGACGATACGCAGTATTTT. It translates to CAWSVQGDDTQYF.

V usage is TRBV3-1 and J usage is TRBJ2-7; D is perhaps TRBD1 (6 bases). The V gene lost 2 bases and the J gene lost 4 bases, with 9 bases spanning the gap. Germline V gene sequence: CDR1 LGHDT, CDR2 YNNKEL (reference sequence). The CDR3 has 13 amino acids. The CDR3 protein is CASSQQGRYEQYF. The CDR3 DNA reads TGTGCCAGCAGCCAACAGGGGCGATACGAGCAGTACTTC.

Many counts were recorded for this clonotype. This sequence joins TRBV10-3 and TRBJ1-1; no clear D. This CDR3 contains 14 residues. Germline-derived CDR1 and CDR2 are ENHRY and SYGVKD. With 2 bases removed from V and 4 bases from J, the gap between germline ends came to 11 bases. The CDR3 sequence: CAISEGDFGTEAFF. The CDR3, as DNA: TGTGCCATCAGTGAGGGGGATTTCGGCACTGAAGCTTTCTTT.

This clonotype was detected many times. The rearrangement joins TRBV20-1 to TRBJ2-7; perhaps D is TRBD1 or TRBD2 (5 bases each). Looked up from germline, CDR1 is DFQATT and CDR2 is SNEGSKA (reference sequence). V was clipped by 6 bases and J by 2 bases, with 17 bases between them. The CDR3 runs to 14 residues. CDR3 nucleotides: TGCAGTGCCCAGGGTGAGGGTTCAACCTACGAGCAGTACTTC. Its translation is CSAQGEGSTYEQYF.

The chain is built from TRBV6-1 and TRBJ2-2; D not resolved. The CDR3 consists of 13 residues. Germline V gene data show CDR1 as MNHNS and CDR2 as SASEGT. The V end was cut by 6 bases, the J end by 1 base, with 6 bases between. The CDR3 spells CASSPMNTGELFF. The CDR3, as DNA: TGTGCCAGCAGCCCCATGAACACCGGGGAGCTGTTTTTT.

The rearrangement links TRBV27 to TRBJ1-6; the D gene is possibly TRBD1 (5 bases). The V gene's germline CDR1 is MNHEY and CDR2 SMNVEV (reference sequence). V was pared by 6 bases and J by 0 bases, with 9 bases between. CDR3 length: 15 amino acids. CDR3 sequence (DNA): TGTGCCAGCAGGCTGGGGGTCTCCTATAATTCACCCCTCCACTTT. Protein: CASRLGVSYNSPLHF.

This chain joins TRBV28 and TRBJ1-2, with D unclear. V was cut by 6 bases and J by 4 bases, with 18 bases left in between. The CDR3 length is 15 residues. From germline, CDR1 is MDHEN and CDR2 SYDVKM. The CDR3 coding sequence is TGTGCCAGCAGGCCACCGGGTAATGTCCTCTATGGCTACACCTTC. Amino acids: CASRPPGNVLYGYTF.

This clonotype has a handful of counts. This chain uses TRBV9 with TRBJ1-2; D is unclear. V was cut by 0 bases and J by 10 bases, with 13 bases left in between. The CDR3 consists of 13 residues. The germline V gene encodes CDR1 SGDLS and CDR2 YYNGEE. This CDR3 reads CASSVASGGAYTF. The CDR3 DNA sequence: TGTGCCAGCAGCGTAGCTAGCGGAGGTGCCTACACCTTC.

This clonotype was detected a few times. CDR3 nucleotides: TGCAGCGTTGAAGCCTCGGGGGGGCGCGATTTGGCCAAAAACATTCAGTACTTC. Translated, it gives CSVEASGGRDLAKNIQYF. The genes are TRBV29-1 and TRBJ2-4; TRBD2 matches 8 bases. Germline CDR1 is SQVTM and CDR2 is ANQGSEA. The CDR3 totals 18 residues. J gave up 1 base and V 1 base, and 12 bases lay outside the gene matches.